This TCR beta chain was identified in a study of blood T cell repertoires in COVID-19. Study in general: The origin of the acute and convalescent COVID-19 samples was the United States, Italy and Spain.

This clone was seen once. Measured with immunoSEQ multiplex PCR; TCRdb has only the in-frame clones, and not every one. The data show about 46,000 clones, about 85% seen once. Participant ages covered about 18 to 100 years across around 25 US areas. Participants had their cohort set by participant-reported clinical history. V lost 3 bases to trimming and J lost 1 base, with 12 bases between them. CDR1 and CDR2 (germline): SGHDN, FVKESK. This CDR3 region has 15 residues. The sequence was obtained from a woman between 45 and 60 years old who had recovered from COVID-19. This chain uses TRBV14 with TRBJ2-5; D might be TRBD2 (6 bases). Sequenced sample: PBMCs or T cells enriched from blood (not recorded which). Here the CDR3 reads CASSHIPGLQETQYF. The CDR3 DNA is TGTGCCAGCAGCCATATACCGGGACTCCAAGAGACCCAGTACTTC.